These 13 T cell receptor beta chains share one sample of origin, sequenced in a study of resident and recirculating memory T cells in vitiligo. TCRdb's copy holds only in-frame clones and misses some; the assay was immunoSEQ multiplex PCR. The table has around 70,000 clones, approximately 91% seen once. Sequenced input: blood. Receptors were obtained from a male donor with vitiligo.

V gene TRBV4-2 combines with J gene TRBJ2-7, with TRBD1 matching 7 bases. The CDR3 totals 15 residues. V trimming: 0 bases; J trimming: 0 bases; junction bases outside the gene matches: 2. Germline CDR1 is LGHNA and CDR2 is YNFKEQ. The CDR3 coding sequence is TGTGCCAGCAGCCAAGATGAGGGGGCCTCCTACGAGCAGTACTTC. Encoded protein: CASSQDEGASYEQYF.

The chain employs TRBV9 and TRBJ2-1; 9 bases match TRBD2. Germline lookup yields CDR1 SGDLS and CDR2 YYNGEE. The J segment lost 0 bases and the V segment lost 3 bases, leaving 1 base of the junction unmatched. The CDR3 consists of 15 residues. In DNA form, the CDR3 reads TGTGCCAGCAGCGATAGCGGGAGCTCCTACAATGAGCAGTTCTTC. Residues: CASSDSGSSYNEQFF.

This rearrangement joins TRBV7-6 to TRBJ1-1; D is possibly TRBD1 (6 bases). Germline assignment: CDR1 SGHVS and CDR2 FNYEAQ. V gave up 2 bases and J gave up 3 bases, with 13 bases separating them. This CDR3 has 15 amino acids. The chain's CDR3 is CASSLISGADTEAFF. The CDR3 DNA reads TGTGCCAGCAGCTTAATATCAGGGGCGGACACTGAAGCTTTCTTT. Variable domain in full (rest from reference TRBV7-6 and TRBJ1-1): GAGVSQSPRYKVTKRGQDVALRCDPISGHVSLYWYRQALGQGPEFLTYFNYEAQQDKSGLPNDRFSAERPEGSISTLTIQRTEQRDSAMYRCASSLISGADTEAFFGQGTRLTVV.

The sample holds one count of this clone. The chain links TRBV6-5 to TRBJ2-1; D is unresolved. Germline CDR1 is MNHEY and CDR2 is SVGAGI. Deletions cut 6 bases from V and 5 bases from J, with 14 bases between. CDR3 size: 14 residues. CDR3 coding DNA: TGTGCCAGCAGCCGAAGCGACGGTCACAATGAGCAGTTCTTC. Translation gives CASSRSDGHNEQFF.

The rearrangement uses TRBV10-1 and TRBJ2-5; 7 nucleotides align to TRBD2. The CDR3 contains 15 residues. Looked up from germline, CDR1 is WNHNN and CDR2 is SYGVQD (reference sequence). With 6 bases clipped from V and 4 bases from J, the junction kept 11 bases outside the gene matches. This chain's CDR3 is CASSLAGARGETQYF. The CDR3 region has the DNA TGCGCCAGCAGCTTAGCGGGTGCGAGGGGAGAGACCCAGTACTTC.

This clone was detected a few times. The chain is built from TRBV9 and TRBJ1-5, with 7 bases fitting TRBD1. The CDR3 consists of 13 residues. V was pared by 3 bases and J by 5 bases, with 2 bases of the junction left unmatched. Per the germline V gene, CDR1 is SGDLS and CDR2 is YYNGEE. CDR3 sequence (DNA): TGTGCCAGCAGCGGAACAGGGGATCAGCCCCAGCATTTT. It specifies CASSGTGDQPQHF.

The CDR3 loop is CASSQSPVAPSPINTGELFF. The CDR3 DNA follows: TGTGCCAGCAGCCAATCCCCCGTAGCACCTTCACCGATAAACACCGGGGAGCTGTTTTTT. The chain couples TRBV16 to TRBJ2-2; no clear D gene. CDR1 and CDR2 (germline): KGHSY, FQNENV. The V gene lost 0 bases and the J gene lost 2 bases, with 22 bases spanning the gap. This CDR3 has 20 residues.

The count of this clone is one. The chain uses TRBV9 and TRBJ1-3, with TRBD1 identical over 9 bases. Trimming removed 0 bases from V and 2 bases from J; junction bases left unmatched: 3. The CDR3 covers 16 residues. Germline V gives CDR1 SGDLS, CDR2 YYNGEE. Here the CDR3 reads CASSVAGTGPGNTIYF. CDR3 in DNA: TGTGCCAGCAGCGTAGCTGGGACAGGGCCTGGAAACACCATATATTTT. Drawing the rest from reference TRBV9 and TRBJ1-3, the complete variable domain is DSGVTQTPKHLITATGQRVTLRCSPRSGDLSVYWYQQSLDQGLQFLIQYYNGEERAKGNILERFSAQQFPDLHSELNLSSLELGDSALYFCASSVAGTGPGNTIYFGEGSWLTVV.

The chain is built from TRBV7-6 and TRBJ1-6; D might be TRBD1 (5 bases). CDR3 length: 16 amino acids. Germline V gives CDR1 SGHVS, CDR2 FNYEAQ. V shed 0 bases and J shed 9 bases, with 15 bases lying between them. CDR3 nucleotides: TGTGCCAGCAGCTTAGCCCCCGCGGGGCCTGGTTCACCCCTCCACTTT. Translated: CASSLAPAGPGSPLHF.

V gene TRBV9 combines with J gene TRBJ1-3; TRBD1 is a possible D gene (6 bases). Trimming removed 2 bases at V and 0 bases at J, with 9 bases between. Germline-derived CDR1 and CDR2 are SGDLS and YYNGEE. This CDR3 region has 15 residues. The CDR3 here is CASSVDRSSGNTIYF. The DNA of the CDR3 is TGTGCCAGCAGCGTCGACAGGAGCTCTGGAAACACCATATATTTT.

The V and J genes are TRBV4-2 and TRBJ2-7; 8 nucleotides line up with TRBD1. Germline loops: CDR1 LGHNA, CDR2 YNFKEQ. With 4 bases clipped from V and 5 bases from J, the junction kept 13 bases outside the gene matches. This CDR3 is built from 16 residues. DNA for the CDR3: TGTGCCAGCAGCCGAGGGGGAGACAGGGGAAGCAACGAGCAGTACTTC. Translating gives CASSRGGDRGSNEQYF.

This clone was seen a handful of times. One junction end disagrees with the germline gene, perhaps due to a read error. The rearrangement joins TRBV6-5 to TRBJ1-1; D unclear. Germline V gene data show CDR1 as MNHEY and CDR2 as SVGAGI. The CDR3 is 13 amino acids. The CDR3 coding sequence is TGTGCCAGCAGTTACTCGAGGATGGCTGAGTACATCTTT. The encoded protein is CASSYSRMAEYIF.

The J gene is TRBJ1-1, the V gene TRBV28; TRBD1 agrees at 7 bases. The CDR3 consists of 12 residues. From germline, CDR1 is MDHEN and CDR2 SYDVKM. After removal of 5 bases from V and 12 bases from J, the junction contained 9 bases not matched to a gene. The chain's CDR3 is CASSGTVRITFF. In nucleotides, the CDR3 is TGTGCCAGCAGTGGGACAGTGAGGATAACTTTCTTT.